This T cell receptor beta chain was sequenced during a study of CD8+ T cells in alopecia areata. Extracted from the samples, RNA was reverse transcribed into cDNA to serve as the sequencing template. Only in-frame clones appear in the TCRdb table, and some are missing; sequencing was by immunoSEQ multiplex PCR. The sample lists more than 95,000 clones, roughly 57% occurring once. CDR1 is LNHNV and CDR2 is YYDKDF in the germline V gene (reference sequence). There are 16 residues in the CDR3. Trimming removed 1 base from V and 2 bases from J; junction bases left unmatched: 4. Noted treatment: oral pan-JAK inhibitor, 5-10 mg twice daily. This clone showed up just once. Its antigen is not known. Whole-study findings and limits: Scalp and blood retained many expanded lesional clones during tofacitinib.

J is TRBJ2-7 and V is TRBV15, with 11 positions matching TRBD2. The sequencing used CD4+ T cells sorted from blood, collected at week 4, from a patient treated with tofacitinib. This receptor was obtained from a human donor with alopecia areata. This CDR3 is CATSRGTSGGPYEQYF. In nucleotides, the CDR3 is TGTGCCACCAGCAGAGGAACTAGCGGGGGACCCTACGAGCAGTACTTC.